A selection of T cell receptor beta chains follows, all from one sample in a study of memory CD4+ T cells and cytomegalovirus serostatus. Generated by immunoSEQ multiplex PCR, the TCRdb table keeps only in-frame clones and is missing some. Of some 60,000 clones in the sample, 70% to 75% are singletons; the top ten hold around 2.5%. The source material was memory CD4+ T cells from blood. The receptors originated from an adult in good health and CMV-seropositive. Each CDR3 is given with its conserved first and last residue. The order of the fields is CDR3 DNA, CDR3 protein, clone size, D gene, J gene, V gene. The D gene is left open where the match is weak. Only some rows state a clone size, as once, few, many or a class for expanded clones.

CDR3 DNA: TGTGCCAGCAGAGGGGACAGGGTGGATGAAAAACTGTTTTTT
CDR3 protein: CASRGDRVDEKLFF
clone size: -
D gene: TRBD1
J gene: TRBJ1-4
V gene: TRBV6-1

CDR3 DNA: TGCGCCAGCAGCCAAGAGGGGACAGCCTCTGGAAACACCATATATTTT
CDR3 protein: CASSQEGTASGNTIYF
clone size: -
D gene: TRBD1
J gene: TRBJ1-3
V gene: TRBV4-1

CDR3 DNA: TGTGCCAGCAGTTTCGCAGGGGCAAGGTCCGGGGAGCTGTTTTTT
CDR3 protein: CASSFAGARSGELFF
clone size: -
D gene: -
J gene: TRBJ2-2
V gene: TRBV27

CDR3 DNA: TGTGCCAGCAGACCTTCGGACTACTATGGCTACACCTTC
CDR3 protein: CASRPSDYYGYTF
clone size: -
D gene: -
J gene: TRBJ1-2
V gene: TRBV5-6

CDR3 DNA: TGTGCCAGCAGTACCTACACAGATACGCAGTATTTT
CDR3 protein: CASSTYTDTQYF
clone size: -
D gene: -
J gene: TRBJ2-3
V gene: TRBV28

CDR3 DNA: TGCAGTTCTTCGACGAACACTGAAGCTTTCTTT
CDR3 protein: CSSSTNTEAFF
clone size: -
D gene: -
J gene: TRBJ1-1
V gene: TRBV20-1

CDR3 DNA: TGTGCCAGCAGCTTAGGTCTAGGCCTCATGAACACTGAAGCTTTCTTT
CDR3 protein: CASSLGLGLMNTEAFF
clone size: -
D gene: -
J gene: TRBJ1-1
V gene: TRBV5-5

CDR3 DNA: TGTGCCAGCAGTGAGGCGGGAGAGTTCAATGAGCAGTTCTTC
CDR3 protein: CASSEAGEFNEQFF
clone size: -
D gene: TRBD2
J gene: TRBJ2-1
V gene: TRBV25-1

CDR3 DNA: TGTGCCAGCAGTTCACAGGGCGAATCATATGGCTACACCTTC
CDR3 protein: CASSSQGESYGYTF
clone size: -
D gene: -
J gene: TRBJ1-2
V gene: TRBV6-6

CDR3 DNA: TGTGCCAGCAGCCAGTTCCAAACAGATACGCAGTATTTT
CDR3 protein: CASSQFQTDTQYF
clone size: -
D gene: -
J gene: TRBJ2-3
V gene: TRBV7-6

CDR3 DNA: TGTGCCTGGCAGTACGGGCACCAACAGGCTGAAGCTTTCTTT
CDR3 protein: CAWQYGHQQAEAFF
clone size: -
D gene: -
J gene: TRBJ1-1
V gene: TRBV30

CDR3 DNA: TGTGCCAGCAGCCCCGGGGATGGACAGGGGGGGACCCAGTACTTC
CDR3 protein: CASSPGDGQGGTQYF
clone size: -
D gene: TRBD1
J gene: TRBJ2-5
V gene: TRBV9

CDR3 DNA: TGTGCCAGCAGCTCAACAGTGGACAGGCGAAAAGAGACCCAGTACTTC
CDR3 protein: CASSSTVDRRKETQYF
clone size: few
D gene: TRBD1
J gene: TRBJ2-5
V gene: TRBV7-2

CDR3 DNA: TGTGCCAGCAGGCAGGGGACAGGGGGCGTTAGCACTGAAGCTTTCTTT
CDR3 protein: CASRQGTGGVSTEAFF
clone size: -
D gene: TRBD1
J gene: TRBJ1-1
V gene: TRBV7-2

CDR3 DNA: TGTGCCAGCAGCTTCCGAGGTGGCAGGGAAGTGTACGAGCAGTACTTC
CDR3 protein: CASSFRGGREVYEQYF
clone size: -
D gene: -
J gene: TRBJ2-7
V gene: TRBV7-2

CDR3 DNA: TGTGCCAGCAGCTTACAGGCGAGCACAGATACGCAGTATTTT
CDR3 protein: CASSLQASTDTQYF
clone size: -
D gene: -
J gene: TRBJ2-3
V gene: TRBV7-6

CDR3 DNA: TGTGCCTGGAGTAAGGGCTCTGGGGCCAACGTCCTGACTTTC
CDR3 protein: CAWSKGSGANVLTF
clone size: -
D gene: -
J gene: TRBJ2-6
V gene: TRBV30

CDR3 DNA: TGTGCCAGAAGCATTCGCCGAATCCCCGGGACTAGCGATCCCCTTTACAATGAGCAGTTCTTC
CDR3 protein: CARSIRRIPGTSDPLYNEQFF
clone size: -
D gene: TRBD2
J gene: TRBJ2-1
V gene: TRBV5-3

CDR3 DNA: TGTGCCAGCAGCTTGGCACTAGCGGGAGGTCAGGCGGCGCAGTATTTT
CDR3 protein: CASSLALAGGQAAQYF
clone size: once
D gene: TRBD2
J gene: TRBJ2-3
V gene: TRBV5-8

CDR3 DNA: TGCGCCAGCAGCGATGAAGGAACCGGGACGGGGTATGGCTACACCTTC
CDR3 protein: CASSDEGTGTGYGYTF
clone size: -
D gene: -
J gene: TRBJ1-2
V gene: TRBV5-1

CDR3 DNA: TGCGCCAGCAGCCTCGACACTGGAAACACCATATATTTT
CDR3 protein: CASSLDTGNTIYF
clone size: -
D gene: -
J gene: TRBJ1-3
V gene: TRBV4-3

CDR3 DNA: TGTGCCAGCAGCTTAGGTGGCGGAACCAATGAGCAGTTCTTC
CDR3 protein: CASSLGGGTNEQFF
clone size: -
D gene: -
J gene: TRBJ2-1
V gene: TRBV7-2

CDR3 DNA: TGTGCCAGCAGGGGACTAGGGGTATCTCAGTACTTC
CDR3 protein: CASRGLGVSQYF
clone size: -
D gene: TRBD2
J gene: TRBJ2-5
V gene: TRBV7-2

CDR3 DNA: TGTGCCACCAGCAGAGATTTTCCTGGGGACGAGCAGTACTTC
CDR3 protein: CATSRDFPGDEQYF
clone size: -
D gene: -
J gene: TRBJ2-7
V gene: TRBV15

CDR3 DNA: TGTGCCAGCATGGCCCAAGGACAGGCCTACGAGCAGTACTTC
CDR3 protein: CASMAQGQAYEQYF
clone size: -
D gene: TRBD1
J gene: TRBJ2-7
V gene: TRBV28

CDR3 DNA: TGTGCCTGGAGTTGGGTACGAGGTGGAGGCAATGAGCAGTTCTTC
CDR3 protein: CAWSWVRGGGNEQFF
clone size: -
D gene: -
J gene: TRBJ2-1
V gene: TRBV30

CDR3 DNA: TGTGCCAGCAACGTAGGGGAGAGCACAGATACGCAGTATTTT
CDR3 protein: CASNVGESTDTQYF
clone size: -
D gene: -
J gene: TRBJ2-3
V gene: TRBV9

CDR3 DNA: TGTGCCTGGAGCCTAGGACAGGCCACAGATACGCAGTATTTT
CDR3 protein: CAWSLGQATDTQYF
clone size: few
D gene: TRBD1
J gene: TRBJ2-3
V gene: TRBV30

CDR3 DNA: TGTGCCAGCAGGCATAGCGGGATAAAGGATACGCAGTATTTT
CDR3 protein: CASRHSGIKDTQYF
clone size: -
D gene: TRBD2
J gene: TRBJ2-3
V gene: TRBV6-1

CDR3 DNA: TGTGCCAGCAGTGAAAAAACTAGCCCAGGAGAGACCCAGTACTTC
CDR3 protein: CASSEKTSPGETQYF
clone size: -
D gene: -
J gene: TRBJ2-5
V gene: TRBV2

CDR3 DNA: TGTGCCAGCAGCTATAGGGAAGGATCCGAGCAGTACTTC
CDR3 protein: CASSYREGSEQYF
clone size: -
D gene: -
J gene: TRBJ2-7
V gene: TRBV7-3

CDR3 DNA: TGTGCCAGCATCAGGGATACGACAGGGATAGTTACTGAAGCTTTCTTT
CDR3 protein: CASIRDTTGIVTEAFF
clone size: few
D gene: TRBD1
J gene: TRBJ1-1
V gene: TRBV2

CDR3 DNA: TGTGCCAGCACCCCGGGACAGGGAAATGGCTATGGCTACACCTTC
CDR3 protein: CASTPGQGNGYGYTF
clone size: -
D gene: TRBD1
J gene: TRBJ1-2
V gene: TRBV4-2

CDR3 DNA: TGTGCCAGCAGCCCAAATTATCCCCGGGGGGCTATAGCTCGGATTGGGTTCTTC
CDR3 protein: CASSPNYPRGAIARIGFF
clone size: -
D gene: -
J gene: TRBJ2-1
V gene: TRBV21-1

CDR3 DNA: TGTGCCAGCAGTTATTCGGCCAACACTGAAGCTTTCTTT
CDR3 protein: CASSYSANTEAFF
clone size: -
D gene: -
J gene: TRBJ1-1
V gene: TRBV6-5

CDR3 DNA: TGTGCCAGCAGCTTTAAACCCGCGAACACCGGGGAGCTGTTTTTT
CDR3 protein: CASSFKPANTGELFF
clone size: -
D gene: -
J gene: TRBJ2-2
V gene: TRBV5-8

CDR3 DNA: TGTGCGGTAGGGCGGGATGCCTACGAGCAGTACTTC
CDR3 protein: CAVGRDAYEQYF
clone size: few
D gene: -
J gene: TRBJ2-7
V gene: TRBV30

CDR3 DNA: TGTGCCAGCACCTCGGGCCCGCGCGGTGAGCAGTTCTTC
CDR3 protein: CASTSGPRGEQFF
clone size: -
D gene: -
J gene: TRBJ2-1
V gene: TRBV6-5

CDR3 DNA: TGTGCCAGTAGTATAGCCAGGTCTTATGGCTACACCTTC
CDR3 protein: CASSIARSYGYTF
clone size: few
D gene: -
J gene: TRBJ1-2
V gene: TRBV19

CDR3 DNA: TGTGCCAGCAGCCGCGAGACAGGGAATAGCCATCAGCCCCAGCATTTT
CDR3 protein: CASSRETGNSHQPQHF
clone size: -
D gene: TRBD1
J gene: TRBJ1-5
V gene: TRBV5-8

CDR3 DNA: TGTGCCTGGAATTACCGGGGCCAGAGACTAGTCCCTTACGAGCAGTACTTC
CDR3 protein: CAWNYRGQRLVPYEQYF
clone size: -
D gene: -
J gene: TRBJ2-7
V gene: TRBV30

CDR3 DNA: TGTGCCAGCTCACCATACGCGACAGGTCTCCGGTTGAATGAGCAGTTCTTC
CDR3 protein: CASSPYATGLRLNEQFF
clone size: -
D gene: -
J gene: TRBJ2-1
V gene: TRBV18

CDR3 DNA: TGCGCCAGCAGCTTGGGCCACAGCGGTAATGAAAAACTGTTTTTT
CDR3 protein: CASSLGHSGNEKLFF
clone size: -
D gene: -
J gene: TRBJ1-4
V gene: TRBV5-1

CDR3 DNA: TGTGCCAGCAGCTTGGAAGGGGCCCAGCCCCAGCATTTT
CDR3 protein: CASSLEGAQPQHF
clone size: few
D gene: -
J gene: TRBJ1-5
V gene: TRBV5-4

CDR3 DNA: TGTGCCAGCAGTTTGACTAGCGGGAGAAACATTCAGTACTTC
CDR3 protein: CASSLTSGRNIQYF
clone size: -
D gene: TRBD2
J gene: TRBJ2-4
V gene: TRBV27

CDR3 DNA: TGTGCCAGCAGCTTAGACAGGTCATCCTATGGCTACACCTTC
CDR3 protein: CASSLDRSSYGYTF
clone size: -
D gene: -
J gene: TRBJ1-2
V gene: TRBV11-2

CDR3 DNA: TGTGCCACCAGCAGGAGGGACAGGGGGGACTATGGCTACACCTTC
CDR3 protein: CATSRRDRGDYGYTF
clone size: -
D gene: TRBD1
J gene: TRBJ1-2
V gene: TRBV15

CDR3 DNA: TGTGCCAGCAGTGACCTTAGGGGTCAGCCCCAGCATTTT
CDR3 protein: CASSDLRGQPQHF
clone size: -
D gene: -
J gene: TRBJ1-5
V gene: TRBV25-1

CDR3 DNA: TGTGCCAGCAGCTCGAGAGCGACGGGACCCGCCGCCAAAAACATTCAGTACTTC
CDR3 protein: CASSSRATGPAAKNIQYF
clone size: -
D gene: -
J gene: TRBJ2-4
V gene: TRBV7-2

CDR3 DNA: TGTGCCAGCAGTTTAGTGGCCGACACTGAAGCTTTCTTT
CDR3 protein: CASSLVADTEAFF
clone size: -
D gene: -
J gene: TRBJ1-1
V gene: TRBV27

CDR3 DNA: TGCGCCAGCAGCCAGGGACAGATAGGCTACGAGCAGTACTTC
CDR3 protein: CASSQGQIGYEQYF
clone size: -
D gene: TRBD1
J gene: TRBJ2-7
V gene: TRBV5-1

CDR3 DNA: TGTGCCAGCAGCTCCGGGCGTGGGACCTTACCCAGGGAAGATACGCAGTATTTT
CDR3 protein: CASSSGRGTLPREDTQYF
clone size: -
D gene: -
J gene: TRBJ2-3
V gene: TRBV7-2

CDR3 DNA: TGTGCCATCAGTGCGGGTGCCGAGCGCCCGTACAATGAGCAGTTCTTC
CDR3 protein: CAISAGAERPYNEQFF
clone size: -
D gene: -
J gene: TRBJ2-1
V gene: TRBV10-3

CDR3 DNA: TGTGCCAGCAGTTACTCGAGACTCCGCACAGATACGCAGTATTTT
CDR3 protein: CASSYSRLRTDTQYF
clone size: few
D gene: -
J gene: TRBJ2-3
V gene: TRBV6-5

CDR3 DNA: TGTGCCAGCAGTTACTCGGGGCGGGACACAGATACGCAGTATTTT
CDR3 protein: CASSYSGRDTDTQYF
clone size: once
D gene: -
J gene: TRBJ2-3
V gene: TRBV6-5

CDR3 DNA: TGTGCCAGCAGAAAACAGGGGGTCGGGGAGCTGTTTTTT
CDR3 protein: CASRKQGVGELFF
clone size: -
D gene: TRBD1
J gene: TRBJ2-2
V gene: TRBV6-5

CDR3 DNA: TGCAGCGTTGGAGACACGAATCAGCCCCAGCATTTT
CDR3 protein: CSVGDTNQPQHF
clone size: -
D gene: -
J gene: TRBJ1-5
V gene: TRBV29-1

CDR3 DNA: TGCGCCAGCAGCCAAGATAGCAGGGGCTACACCTTC
CDR3 protein: CASSQDSRGYTF
clone size: once
D gene: -
J gene: TRBJ1-2
V gene: TRBV4-3

CDR3 DNA: TGTGCCAGCAGTGAAGCCTCCGGGACAGGGTTTGAAAAACTGTTTTTT
CDR3 protein: CASSEASGTGFEKLFF
clone size: -
D gene: TRBD1
J gene: TRBJ1-4
V gene: TRBV6-1